This TCR beta chain was profiled in a study of shared clonotypes between healthy human individuals. Broader study findings: Depth of sequencing was expected to influence donor clonotype sharing.

The length of the CDR3 is 14 residues. The V gene lost 1 base and the J gene lost 6 bases, with 11 bases spanning the gap. Germline V lookup: CDR1 SGHDN, CDR2 FVKESK. A word on this clone: What it binds is unknown.

Per the original methods: Quality scores were absent from the junction-only immunoSEQ sequences, so filtering differed. TCRdb keeps only in-frame clones here, not all; method: immunoSEQ multiplex PCR. V and J calls and clone size follow that table, whereas D and trimming were derived from the DNA. The sample carries roughly 650,000 clones, more than 95% recorded once. The sequencing input was naive CD4+ T cells sorted from blood. Indicated subset: CD45RA+ positively selected. The chain carries TRBV14 and TRBJ2-3, with unresolved D. The sequence was obtained from a woman aged 25 to 39 in good health. The CDR3: CASSQVVGRDTQYF. The DNA of the CDR3 is TGTGCCAGCAGCCAAGTTGTAGGCCGGGATACGCAGTATTTT.